Given below is one T cell receptor beta chain in context. Antigen specificity is unknown. The PCR used 60 Vbeta and 13 Jbeta primers. In the authors' methods: A later analysis tallied 65 million to 85 million unique TCR beta chains, 8.5 million to 11 million of them shared. TCRdb's copy holds only in-frame clones and misses some; the assay was immunoSEQ multiplex PCR. The V and J calls and clone size come from that table; D and trimming were worked out from the DNA. Here the sample table reports 45,000 to 55,000 clones. This sample is drawn from a study of cytomegalovirus exposure and HLA in healthy donors. The overall study: In an earlier analysis, around 100 million unique TCR beta sequences were found from about 180 million T cells. Whole-study findings and limits: Reports indicate that TCR beta sequences accurately predicted the HLA-A and HLA-B alleles of most subjects.

Likely unrecorded immune exposures existed in these nominally healthy donors. CDR3 size: 16 residues. Germline V gene lookup returns CDR1 LNHDA and CDR2 SQIVND (reference sequence). V dropped 5 bases and J dropped 1 base, with 17 bases sitting between them. The TCR originated in a woman between 45 and 65 years old in good health and CMV-seropositive. V is TRBV19 and J is TRBJ1-2; the D is unclear. The sequenced sample was PBMCs. The CDR3 region has the DNA TGTGCCAGTAGTTATGCAGGAGGTATGGGTAACTATGGCTACACCTTC. Translating it yields CASSYAGGMGNYGYTF. The complete variable domain, with remaining parts taken from reference TRBV19 and TRBJ1-2, reads DGGITQSPKYLFRKEGQNVTLSCEQNLNHDAMYWYRQDPGQGLRLIYYSQIVNDFQKGDIAEGYSVSREKKESFPLTVTSAQKNPTAFYLCASSYAGGMGNYGYTFGSGTRLTVV.